This passage covers 24 T cell receptor beta chains from one sample sequenced in a study of blood T cells in healthy people across ages. Next came a second PCR, run for roughly 6 to 11 cycles, which used a sample-barcoded 5' primer along with a J-beta primer mix. One entry per CDR3 protein results from TCRdb running MiXCR on the 5' RACE reads. The sample includes about 1.1 million distinct CDR3 sequences, under 40% of them seen just once. Sequenced material: blood. The receptors here all came from a man between 18 and 35 years old in good health.

The sample holds a few counts of this clonotype. This chain joins TRBV6-5 and TRBJ2-1; 9 nucleotides match TRBD1. The CDR3 is 15 residues long. Per the germline V gene, CDR1 is MNHEY and CDR2 is SVGAGI. Trimming cost V 5 bases and J 8 bases; bases outside gene matches: 10. CDR3 bases: TGTGCCAGCAGTCAACTTAGACAGGGGGTCGATGAGCAGTTCTTC. It yields the protein CASSQLRQGVDEQFF.

In regard to this clonotype: A junction end diverges from the germline sequence, so it may reflect a read error. The chain couples TRBV9 to TRBJ2-2; possibly TRBD2 for D (6 bases). This CDR3 comprises 15 residues. Germline V gene lookup returns CDR1 SGDLS and CDR2 YYNGEE. The CDR3 DNA sequence: TGTGCCAGCAGCGCCGACATAGTGGTCACCGGGGGGCTGTTTTTT. It codes for CASSADIVVTGGLFF.

This chain joins TRBV20-1 and TRBJ1-4; 7 bases line up with TRBD1. J gave up 7 bases and V 3 bases, and 11 bases lay outside the gene matches. The CDR3 length is 15 residues. Looked up from germline, CDR1 is DFQATT and CDR2 is SNEGSKA (reference sequence). CDR3 DNA sequence: TGCAGTGCTAGGCCTATCAGGGGGAAGGCTGAAAAACTGTTTTTT. It specifies CSARPIRGKAEKLFF.

The chain joins TRBV29-1 to TRBJ1-1; 7 nucleotides agree with TRBD1. This CDR3 has 14 residues. The V segment lost 5 bases and the J segment 1 base; nucleotides outside the gene matches: 7. Germline loops: CDR1 SQVTM, CDR2 ANQGSEA. CDR3 residues: CSVHPGGANTEAFF. CDR3 sequence (DNA): TGCAGCGTTCATCCAGGGGGAGCGAACACTGAAGCTTTCTTT.

This clonotype was seen more than once but under ten times. The chain combines TRBV13 with TRBJ2-2; D may match TRBD1 or TRBD2 (5 bases each). Germline CDR1 PRHDT, CDR2 FYEKMQ (reference sequence). The CDR3 runs 18 residues. Trimming cost V 5 bases and J 4 bases, with 23 bases left between them. CDR3 protein: CASSPRGLGTTSTGELFF. The CDR3 DNA reads TGTGCCAGCAGCCCAAGGGGTTTGGGGACCACGAGCACCGGGGAGCTGTTTTTT.

This clonotype was observed a handful of times. The gene calls are TRBV9 and TRBJ1-6; a weak D match, TRBD1 (5 bases). Looked up from germline, CDR1 is SGDLS and CDR2 is YYNGEE. The CDR3 has 14 residues. Trimming removed 7 bases from V and 11 bases from J, with 19 bases in between. CDR3: CASGPGRSNPPLHF. CDR3 in DNA: TGTGCCAGCGGACCGGGACGATCAAATCCACCCCTCCACTTT.

With respect to this clonotype: A much larger clone differs by one base, so this may be a read error. The V and J genes are TRBV5-1 and TRBJ2-1, with 11 bases matching TRBD2. Judging by the DNA end, TRBJ2-7 fits better; the J call may be wrong. The germline CDR1 and CDR2 sequences are SGHRS and YFSETQ. The CDR3 is made up of 16 amino acids. CDR3 sequence: CASSLGLAGSYNEQYF. CDR3 bases: TGCGCCAGCAGCTTGGGACTAGCGGGGTCCTACAATGAGCAGTACTTC.

The rearrangement uses TRBV10-3 and TRBJ2-6; D may match TRBD1 or TRBD2 (5 bases each). Germline loops: CDR1 ENHRY, CDR2 SYGVKD. The germline V and J ends were trimmed by 6 bases and 0 bases, with 15 bases remaining between them. CDR3 size: 17 residues. CDR3 sequence: CAISWGSPSSGANVLTF. CDR3 DNA sequence: TGTGCCATCAGCTGGGGGTCTCCCAGCTCTGGGGCCAACGTCCTGACTTTC.

The chain recombines TRBV7-2 with TRBJ2-7; D possibly corresponds to TRBD2 (5 bases). V lost 5 bases and J lost 4, with 15 bases in between. Germline V gene data show CDR1 as SGHTA and CDR2 as FQGNSA. The CDR3 consists of 14 residues. DNA for the CDR3: TGTGCCAGCAGCCCCGGGAACAGAGTATACGAGCAGTACTTC. The encoded protein is CASSPGNRVYEQYF.

The chain combines TRBV2 with TRBJ1-1, with 8 bases lining up with TRBD1. The J segment lost 4 bases and the V segment lost 7 bases, leaving 8 bases of the junction unmatched. The V gene's germline CDR1 is SNHLY and CDR2 FYNNEI. This CDR3 has 14 residues. The CDR3, as DNA: TGTGCCAGCACCCTCAGGGGGCAAGGCACTGAAGCTTTCTTT. It specifies CASTLRGQGTEAFF.

This clonotype was observed a few times. The genes are TRBV29-1 and TRBJ1-1; D might be TRBD1 (6 bases). This CDR3 comprises 12 residues. Germline V CDR1 and CDR2: SQVTM, ANQGSEA. V was clipped by 6 bases and J by 3 bases, with 11 bases between them. CDR3 sequence: CSVTGSDTEAFF. The CDR3 DNA sequence: TGCAGCGTGACAGGATCGGACACTGAAGCTTTCTTT. Complete variable domain (other parts from reference TRBV29-1 and TRBJ1-1): SAVISQKPSRDICQRGTSLTIQCQVDSQVTMMFWYRQQPGQSLTLIATANQGSEATYESGFVIDKFPISRPNLTFSTLTVSNMSPEDSSIYLCSVTGSDTEAFFGQGTRLTVV.

This clonotype occurred many times. CDR3 residues: CASSTPQGGNEQFF. In DNA form, the CDR3 reads TGTGCCAGCAGCACCCCACAGGGGGGTAATGAGCAGTTCTTC. This sequence joins TRBV7-9 and TRBJ2-1; 8 nucleotides agree with TRBD1. This CDR3 region has 14 residues. Looked up from germline, CDR1 is SEHNR and CDR2 is FQNEAQ (reference sequence). The J segment lost 7 bases and the V segment lost 5 bases, leaving 7 bases of the junction unmatched.

This clonotype has only a few counts. This chain uses TRBV29-1 with TRBJ1-2, with no clear D. The CDR3 spans 12 residues. Germline assignment: CDR1 SQVTM and CDR2 ANQGSEA. Trimming pared 0 bases from V and 7 bases from J, leaving 9 bases between. DNA for the CDR3: TGCAGCGTTGAAGAAACAGTGGGTGGCTACACCTTC. Amino acid sequence: CSVEETVGGYTF.

There are many counts of this clonotype. V is TRBV28 and J is TRBJ2-1; possibly TRBD1 for D (5 bases). Trimming stripped 10 bases from V and 2 bases from J, with 6 bases between. The CDR3 covers 11 residues. The V gene's germline CDR1 is MDHEN and CDR2 SYDVKM. CDR3 DNA: TGTGCCACCAGGGCCTACAATGAGCAGTTCTTC. Encoded protein: CATRAYNEQFF.

This clonotype has a count of ten or more. J is TRBJ2-3 and V is TRBV6-1; D is possibly TRBD2 (6 bases). The CDR3 loop spans 15 amino acids. CDR1 is MNHNS and CDR2 is SASEGT in the germline V gene. Between the trimmed V and J ends, which lost 7 bases and 2 bases, there was a span of 16 bases. CDR3: CASTRGVYPTDTQYF. The CDR3 DNA is TGTGCCAGCACGCGGGGAGTCTATCCCACAGATACGCAGTATTTT.

V usage is TRBV7-8 and J usage is TRBJ2-1; D may be TRBD1 (6 bases). This CDR3 comprises 15 residues. With 8 bases removed from V and 8 bases from J, the gap between germline ends came to 22 bases. Germline CDR1 and CDR2: SGHVS and FQNEAQ. The CDR3 region has the DNA TGTGCCAGCCTCCCCCGGTGGCAGGGGATGGATGAGCAGTTCTTC. Translating it yields CASLPRWQGMDEQFF.

This clonotype occurred a few times. This chain's CDR3 is CASSGPDRNYGYTF. In DNA, the CDR3 is TGTGCCAGCAGTGGTCCGGACAGGAACTATGGCTACACCTTC. The V call is TRBV25-1, the J call TRBJ1-2; 7 nucleotides align to TRBD1. CDR1 is MGHDK and CDR2 is SYGVNS in the germline V gene. This CDR3 is built from 14 residues. Unmatched junction bases numbered 4, after V lost 4 bases and J lost 2 bases.

The chain joins TRBV14 to TRBJ1-1; D is unclear. CDR1 and CDR2 from the germline V gene are SGHDN and FVKESK. This CDR3 comprises 16 residues. The V end lost 0 bases, the J end lost 5 bases, and 16 bases lay between the germline ends. The CDR3 reads CASSQDAGRSMTEAFF. The DNA for the CDR3 is TGTGCCAGCAGCCAAGATGCGGGAAGGTCTATGACTGAAGCTTTCTTT.

This clonotype was seen a few times. The genes are TRBV29-1 and TRBJ2-4; D not certain. V was cut by 4 bases and J by 0 bases, with 7 bases left in between. Germline V lookup: CDR1 SQVTM, CDR2 ANQGSEA. The CDR3 contains 13 residues. This CDR3 reads CSVGAIAKNIQYF. For the CDR3, the DNA is TGCAGCGTTGGGGCAATAGCCAAAAACATTCAGTACTTC.

The chain recombines TRBV6-6 with TRBJ2-1; D unclear. The CDR3 length is 12 residues. Germline CDR1 and CDR2: MNHNY and SVGAGI (reference sequence). V was pared by 1 base and J by 9 bases, with 7 bases between. The CDR3 nucleotides are TGTGCCAGCAGTTACTTTTCTAGTGAGCAGTTCTTC. The encoded protein is CASSYFSSEQFF.

There are a few counts of this clonotype. The chain couples TRBV12-3 or TRBV12-4 to TRBJ1-2; a possible D gene is TRBD1 (6 bases). CDR3 length: 13 amino acids. V dropped 4 bases and J dropped 6 bases, with 12 bases sitting between them. Written as DNA, the CDR3 is TGTGCCAGCAGTTCGGACAGCGTAAATGGCTACACCTTC. Translation: CASSSDSVNGYTF.

The CDR3: CAISEVAVGYYGYTF. The CDR3 nucleotides read TGTGCCATCAGTGAAGTCGCGGTGGGCTACTATGGCTACACCTTC. V gene TRBV10-3 combines with J gene TRBJ1-2; no clear D gene. Looked up from germline, CDR1 is ENHRY and CDR2 is SYGVKD. This CDR3 comprises 15 residues. V was pared by 3 bases and J by 3 bases, with 14 bases between.

The chain links TRBV5-1 to TRBJ1-1; the match to TRBD1 covers 10 bases. The CDR3 extends over 15 amino acids. Germline trimming cut 2 bases from V and 3 bases from J; bases unmatched to any gene: 4. The germline CDR1 and CDR2 sequences are SGHRS and YFSETQ. CDR3 region: CASSFSGTGDTEAFF. CDR3 DNA: TGCGCCAGCAGCTTTAGTGGGACAGGGGACACTGAAGCTTTCTTT.

The chain has TRBV7-9 and TRBJ1-5; TRBD1 agrees at 7 bases. In germline, CDR1 is SEHNR, CDR2 FQNEAQ (reference sequence). The ends lost 8 bases at V and 5 bases at J; junction bases unmatched: 3. The CDR3 consists of 12 residues. CDR3 amino acids: CASRQGDQPQHF. CDR3 in DNA: TGTGCCAGCCGACAGGGCGATCAGCCCCAGCATTTT.